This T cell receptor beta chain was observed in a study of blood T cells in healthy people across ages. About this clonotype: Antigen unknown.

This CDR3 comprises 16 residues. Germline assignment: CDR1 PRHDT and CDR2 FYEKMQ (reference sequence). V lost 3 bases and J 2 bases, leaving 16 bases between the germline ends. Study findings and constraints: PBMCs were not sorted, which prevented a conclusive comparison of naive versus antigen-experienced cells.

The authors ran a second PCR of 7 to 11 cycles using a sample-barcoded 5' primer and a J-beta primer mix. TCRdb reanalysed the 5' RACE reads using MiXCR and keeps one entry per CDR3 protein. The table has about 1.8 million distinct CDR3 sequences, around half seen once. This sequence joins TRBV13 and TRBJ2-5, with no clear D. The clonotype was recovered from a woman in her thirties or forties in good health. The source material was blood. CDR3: CASSFRASALQETQYF. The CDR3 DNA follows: TGTGCCAGCAGCTTTCGGGCCAGCGCCCTTCAAGAGACCCAGTACTTC.